This TCR beta chain was recorded in a study of T-cell memory formation after mild COVID-19 (dated by TCRdb to about 2021). Study-level background: Most TCR sequence clusters were specific to one of the two donors. The cohort comprised two young, previously healthy adult volunteers, one female and one male. T-cell clones expanding and contracting after mild COVID-19 in a couple of donors were tracked by longitudinal TCRalpha and TCRbeta repertoire sequencing.

V and J lose 1 base and 4 bases, and a span of 4 bases separates them. From the cysteine through the phenylalanine, the CDR3 covers 11 amino acids. Of all the DNA, just the CDR3 is kept, 33 bases in frame from base 1. CDR1 DFQATT and CDR2 SNEGSKA were looked up in the germline V gene (reference sequence). A note on this clonotype: It has no known antigen specificity. Base qualities are missing; no much larger clone stands one base away.

Ficoll-Paque density gradient centrifugation was used to isolate PBMCs. The investigation overall reported the following: Clones contracting from day 15 to 85 had balanced CD4/CD8 phenotypes, while a second wave expanding from day 15 to 37 was biased towards CD4+. The detection of some responding clones in pre-infection memory suggests that pre-existing cross-reactive memory T cells joined the SARS-CoV-2 response. Contracting CD4+ clones were located mainly in the CM and EM memory subsets, whereas CD8+ clones were found to be enriched in EMRA. The study covered only a couple of mild cases, and larger cohorts including severe cases with pre-infection samples were considered necessary. SARS-CoV-2 specificity of the second-wave clones peaking on day 37 was not confirmed.

Sequenced using an Illumina NovaSeq 6000. cDNA libraries for TCRalpha and TCRbeta were prepared by 5'RACE using constant-segment primers, with sample barcodes and unique molecular identifiers added. Trizol reagent was used to extract RNA from every sample. The libraries were amplified in two PCR steps, and the second step added a second sample barcode and Illumina TruSeq adapters. Libraries were sequenced on an Illumina NovaSeq with 2 x 150 bp paired-end reads. The authors' analysis ran thus. Reads were demultiplexed and collapsed into UMI-guided consensus sequences with migec v1.2.7. Using mixcr v2.1.11, the UMI consensuses were aligned to TRA and TRB V and J templates and assembled into clonotypes. Expanded or contracted clonotypes were those called significant by both edgeR and NoisET, with noise models trained on biological replicates. For edgeR calls, the cutoffs were a false discovery rate-adjusted p below 0.01 and a log2 fold-change threshold of 1. As an exploratory analysis of dynamics, max-normalized trajectories of the 1000 most abundant clonotypes were examined with PCA combined with hierarchical clustering. Each responding clone was given a CD4 or CD8 phenotype based on the CD4+ and CD8+ repertoires, which had been sequenced separately. TCRdb took the public reads, trimmed them with fastp at Q25, ran MiXCR for clone calling and kept in-frame beta chains. When rows share a CDR3 protein, they turn into one entry using the most common DNA and genes. Clone size and V and J calls follow TCRdb, not the original study. The sample records 170,000 or so distinct CDR3 sequences, about a fifth of which are singletons. The ten largest clonotypes hold 20% to 25% of the sample.

This clonotype was obtained from an adult woman who had mild COVID-19 (a few samples of this study predate the infection). The sample titles of this study are shuffled in the database, so cell type and time point are left out; the donor was told from shared clones. The V and J genes are TRBV20-1 and TRBJ2-5; a confident D gene designation cannot be given. The sample was PBMCs or a T cell subset sorted from them (not recorded which). The DNA sequence is TGCAGTGCTAGAGGTTTAGAGACCCAGTACTTC. Translated, it reads CSARGLETQYF.